This entry is about one TCR beta chain. It lacks a known antigen. No much larger clone exists at a distance of one base, and base qualities are not known. This specimen comes from a study of human T cells and chemical hapten exposure (dated by TCRdb to 2020 to 2022). At the level of the whole study: For sensitization, 2% DPC in acetone was applied to a 2 cm by 2 cm area of upper inner arm skin. Patients additionally received weekly therapeutic DPC doses to the scalp throughout the approximately 25-week study period. Patch tests used Finn chambers with 0.01% DPC on the upper back, scored after 6 days by International Contact Dermatitis Research Group standards. The mostly female patient cohort included alopecia areata with under or over 50% scalp involvement, alopecia totalis and alopecia universalis. Libraries were pooled for sequencing, and per-sample TCR yields varied mainly because of small differences in library volumes within the pool. In alopecia patients, the study followed how the peripheral blood TCR repertoire changed in vivo over primary and secondary sensitization to diphenylcyclopropenone (DPC), a hapten. Blood was sampled from patients pre-sensitization (week 0) and at 2, 6 and about 24 weeks after DPC sensitization. For TCR sequencing, blood came from approximately 29 alopecia patients at anywhere from one to four time points (pre-sensitization, 2, 6 and 24 weeks).

Summary of the overall study and its limitations: Because all patients had alopecia, a presumed autoimmune disease, the immune response of the patients might differ from that of healthy individuals. Patch test score correlated positively with the number of PT1 expanded TCRs, reaching significance at thresholds 8, 16 and 32 but not at 4. Expanded TCRs formed significantly more large CDR3 similarity clusters than pre-sensitization or healthy control sets, consistent with antigen-driven responses. DPC sensitization did not change how many TCRs were above 1 in 1000 frequency, and no evidence was found of alterations in global repertoire structure. After repeated subsampling, the strength of the expansion versus patch-test correlation and the threshold at which it became significant changed.

Reading the label with the study, this specimen's time point is: pre-sensitization, week 0. The sample's treatment or condition, from its label and the paper: therapeutic diphenylcyclopropenone sensitization with weekly scalp DPC. Blood at each patch-test visit was drawn before the patch test was applied. Eligible patients were aged 18 to 70, diagnosed with alopecia, deemed suitable for DPC therapy, and excluded if pregnant. Total RNA was extracted from unfractionated whole blood that had been collected in Tempus Blood RNA tubes. The library was produced with RACE. Sequencing was performed on a NextSeq 500. Library preparation attached unique molecular identifiers to individual cDNA molecules for quantitative, reproducible TCR counting. From each blood RNA sample, both TCR alpha and TCR beta chains were sequenced. The original pipeline was this. A median of roughly 99,000 TCRs per sample was observed, with a range of 23,224 to 690,600. The Decombinator software suite was used to annotate V, J and CDR3 in the TCR reads. Every sample was subsampled to the same number of TCRs (28,000) for the PS versus PT1 abundance plots. TCRs were defined as expanded if absent before sensitization and observed at least eight times at the 2-week time point. TCRdb trimmed the raw reads at Q25, called clones with MiXCR and kept productive beta chains. Identical CDR3 proteins give one entry, which carries the most common genes and DNA. These V and J calls are TCRdb output, not the study's own analysis. The sample includes around 42,000 distinct CDR3 sequences, with over 10% observed a single time. Of the sample, over 5.5% is held by the ten largest clones.

The CDR1 and CDR2 encoded by the germline V gene are LGHNA and YSLEER. The CDR3, from cysteine to phenylalanine, totals 16 residues. Only CDR3 DNA is held: 48 bases, read in frame from base 1. V has 1 base trimmed and J has 5 bases trimmed; junction bases matching no gene number 4. The source is a woman aged 25-40 years with alopecia areata. Some clones in this sample may be carry-over from other donors' samples. Sequenced material: whole blood, taken in connection with sensitization to the hapten diphenylcyclopropenone (DPC). The chain uses TRBV4-3 and TRBJ2-2; TRBD2 agrees with 10 junctional bases. The CDR3 sequence is CASSQGSGRTTGELFF. Read as DNA, the sequence is TGCGCCAGCAGCCAAGGTAGCGGGAGGACGACCGGGGAGCTGTTTTTT.